This T cell receptor beta chain was profiled in a study of T-cell reconstitution after alpha-beta-depleted transplantation in children. General study results and limits: Expanded graft clones, several hundred of them, were reportedly the source of alpha-beta T cells about two months after transplant. Diversity and T-cell counts at one year after transplant derived mostly from new T cells. Recipient T cells and thymic progenitors that survived gave rise to the high TCRbeta diversity observed at day 60 in some patients.

For TCRbeta, the library was prepared with unique molecular identifiers. A single record per CDR3 protein comes from TCRdb applying MiXCR to the PCR reads. This sample has about 100,000 distinct CDR3 sequences; about 6.5% occur once, and the top ten carry about 23%. Points on this clonotype: Its antigen is currently unknown.

This receptor was taken from a male patient aged 2 to 10 who had a stem cell transplant for acute lymphoblastic leukemia, so the T cells may come from the graft donor. Sequences were derived from PBMCs, mostly from graft donor cells, sampled 360 days after TCRalphabeta/CD19-depleted stem cell transplant.

CDR3 region: CASREGTAFYGYTF. CDR3 bases: TGTGCCAGCAGGGAGGGGACAGCGTTCTATGGCTACACCTTC. This chain joins TRBV6-1 and TRBJ1-2; TRBD1 matches 7 bases. The CDR3 contains 14 residues. The J segment lost 4 bases and the V segment lost 6 bases, leaving 8 bases of the junction unmatched. Germline V gene data show CDR1 as MNHNS and CDR2 as SASEGT.